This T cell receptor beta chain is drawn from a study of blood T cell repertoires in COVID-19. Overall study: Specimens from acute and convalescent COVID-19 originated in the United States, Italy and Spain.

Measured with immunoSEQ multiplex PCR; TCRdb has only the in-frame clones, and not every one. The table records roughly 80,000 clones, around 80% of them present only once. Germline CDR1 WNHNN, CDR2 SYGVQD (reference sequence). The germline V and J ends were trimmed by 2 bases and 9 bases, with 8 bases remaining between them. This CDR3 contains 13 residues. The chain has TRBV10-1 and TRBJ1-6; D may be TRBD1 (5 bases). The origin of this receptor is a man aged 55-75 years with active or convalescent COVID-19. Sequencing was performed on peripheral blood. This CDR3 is CASSEGTRSPLHF. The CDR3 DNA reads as TGCGCCAGCAGTGAGGGGACTCGTTCACCCCTCCACTTT.